This T cell receptor (beta chain) was sequenced for a study of patients and donors after allogeneic stem cell transplantation. TCRdb reprocessed the RT-PCR reads via MiXCR and lists one record per CDR3 protein. The sample records about 230,000 distinct CDR3 sequences, approximately 14% being singletons. In its sample, this clonotype was seen many times. This CDR3 is built from 16 residues. V was pared by 4 bases and J by 6 bases, with 11 bases of the junction left unmatched. The genes are TRBV12-3 or TRBV12-4 and TRBJ2-7; TRBD2 aligns across 11 bases. The sequence was obtained from a human donor who was either an allogeneic HSCT recipient or a stem cell or donor lymphocyte infusion donor (not recorded which). It is not recorded whose cells these are; they may come from a transplant donor. Material for sequencing was blood, either unsorted or a sorted T cell fraction (not recorded which). Here the CDR3 DNA reads TGTGCCAGCAGTTCCTATACTAGCGGGAGATCTCCCGAGCAGTACTTC. It specifies CASSSYTSGRSPEQYF.